Included here is one T cell receptor beta chain sequence, with context. This specimen belongs to a study of blood T cell repertoires in COVID-19. V was trimmed by 4 bases and J by 4 bases, leaving 16 bases between them. CDR3 length: 15 amino acids. Germline lookup yields CDR1 MGHRA and CDR2 YSYEKL. The protocol was immunoSEQ multiplex PCR, while the TCRdb copy is restricted to in-frame clones and leaves out a portion. Here the sample spans roughly 150,000 clones, over 75% being singletons. Sequencing was carried out using PBMCs or T cells enriched from blood (not recorded which). This sequence was found in a man aged 40-50 years who had recovered from COVID-19. V is TRBV4-1 and J is TRBJ1-2; a possible D gene is TRBD1 (5 bases). In DNA form, the CDR3 reads TGCGCCAGCAGCCTGGAGGGACCAGTGGGCTATGGCTACACCTTC. Protein: CASSLEGPVGYGYTF.